This entry is about one T cell receptor (beta chain). Antigen: not known. What was sequenced were expressed TCRB transcripts, since all of the isolated RNA had been reverse transcribed. Measured with immunoSEQ multiplex PCR; TCRdb has only the in-frame clones, and not every one. The sample lists 100,000 to 150,000 clones; 7% to 10% were seen once. Germline V gene lookup returns CDR1 KGHSH and CDR2 LQKENI. V shed 6 bases and J shed 5 bases, with 11 bases lying between them. The CDR3 is made up of 12 amino acids. The source of the sample is a study of beta chain features in type 1 diabetes. Findings of the study overall: TCRB CDR3 length was moderately but significantly reduced in all four CD4+ subsets of Type 1 diabetes patients.

The chain recombines TRBV18 with TRBJ2-7; D unresolved. The clonotype was recovered from a man in his thirties or forties with type 1 diabetes. Sequences were obtained from central memory CD4+ T cells from blood. Written as DNA, the CDR3 is TGTGCCAGCTCCTACGAGGTCAACGAGCAGTACTTC. Its protein product is CASSYEVNEQYF.